This T cell receptor (beta chain) comes out of a study of control samples from healthy donors and cancer patients. This CDR3 is built from 13 residues. The J segment lost 7 bases and the V segment lost 1 base, leaving 4 bases of the junction unmatched. Germline CDR1 and CDR2: SQVTM and ANQGSEA. Using immunoSEQ multiplex PCR, the repertoire was profiled, and TCRdb retains in-frame clones only, with some absent. The data show under 150,000 clones, about nine tenths seen once. V usage is TRBV29-1 and J usage is TRBJ2-1, with TRBD1 identical over 7 bases. The clonotype originates from a man aged 45-65 years with head and neck cancer. Input material: PBMCs. The CDR3 DNA sequence: TGCAGCGTTGAAGGCTTGGGACAGAATGAGCAGTTCTTC. It specifies CSVEGLGQNEQFF.